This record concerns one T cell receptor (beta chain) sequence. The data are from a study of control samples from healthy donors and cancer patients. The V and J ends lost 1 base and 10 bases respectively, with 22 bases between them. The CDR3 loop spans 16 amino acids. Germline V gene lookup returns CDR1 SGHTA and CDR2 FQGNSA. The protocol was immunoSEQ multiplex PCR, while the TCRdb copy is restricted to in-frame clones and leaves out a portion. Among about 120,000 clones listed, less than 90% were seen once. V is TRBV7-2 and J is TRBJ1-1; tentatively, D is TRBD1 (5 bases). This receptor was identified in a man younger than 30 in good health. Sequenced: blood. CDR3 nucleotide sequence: TGTGCCAGCAGCTTAGTAGTCAGGGCGAAGTTTGGGGGAGCTTTCTTT. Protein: CASSLVVRAKFGGAFF.